Below, one T cell receptor (beta chain) is given with its context. The data belong to a study of T-cell reconstitution after alpha-beta-depleted transplantation in children. TCRbeta library preparation incorporated unique molecular identifiers. TCRdb ran MiXCR on the PCR reads and lists one entry per CDR3 protein. This table has some 450,000 distinct CDR3 sequences, approximately 41% appearing once. Source: PBMCs, taken before TCRalphabeta/CD19-depleted stem cell transplant. The receptor was derived from a girl aged 2 to 9 with aplastic anemia, due to receive a stem cell transplant.

The CDR3 nucleotides are TGCAGTGCTTACATTAGCGGGGGGGCGCCCGAGCAGTACTTC. Its translation: CSAYISGGAPEQYF. This chain joins TRBV20-1 and TRBJ2-7; TRBD2 matches at 11 bases. The CDR3 runs 14 residues. Germline assignment: CDR1 DFQATT and CDR2 SNEGSKA (reference sequence). J gave up 6 bases and V 5 bases, and 9 bases lay outside the gene matches.